Sequencing of this T cell receptor beta chain was carried out in a study of cytomegalovirus exposure and HLA in healthy donors. General study points: Analyses of presence and absence presupposed an approximately uniform sequencing depth across donors.

This clone was observed a few times. Antigen: not known. Researchers ran the PCR with 60 Vbeta and 13 Jbeta primers. Data came from immunoSEQ multiplex PCR; TCRdb stores just in-frame clones and leaves some out. The data show 99,000 or so clones, around 10% seen once. Germline V lookup: CDR1 LGHNT, CDR2 FRNRAP. Trimming removed 6 bases at V and 4 bases at J, with 12 bases between. The CDR3 is made up of 13 amino acids. What was sequenced was PBMCs. This TCR came from a man aged 40-55 years in good health and CMV-seropositive. The genes are TRBV12-5 and TRBJ1-2, with no clear D. In DNA, the CDR3 is TGTGCTAGTGGGCCCAGCGGTACCTATGGCTACACCTTC. Protein product: CASGPSGTYGYTF. The full variable domain, in which reference TRBV12-5 and TRBJ1-2 provide the parts outside the CDR3, is DARVTQTPRHKVTEMGQEVTMRCQPILGHNTVFWYRQTMMQGLELLAYFRNRAPLDDSGMPKDRFSAEMPDATLATLKIQPSEPRDSAVYFCASGPSGTYGYTFGSGTRLTVV.